The text below deals with one T cell receptor (beta chain). This sample was taken from a study of blood T cell repertoires in COVID-19. Study information: Sites across the United States, Italy and Spain contributed samples from acute and convalescent COVID-19. T cells, B-cell-depleted T cells, or PBMCs supplied cDNA or gDNA.

Trimming took 3 bases from V and 3 from J, leaving 16 bases between them. CDR3 size: 15 residues. From germline, CDR1 is SGHRS and CDR2 YFSETQ. In the source study's methods: By means of reference gene primer amplification, nucleated cell counts were estimated. Some clones are missing from TCRdb's copy, which holds only in-frame ones; the method was immunoSEQ multiplex PCR. The V and J calls and clone size come from that table; D and trimming were worked out from the DNA. In the table there are approximately 130,000 clones, around 78% of which are singletons. The source is a human donor in a cohort sampled during active COVID-19. The chain combines TRBV5-1 with TRBJ2-7; unclear D gene. The sequencing sample was made of peripheral blood. CDR3 sequence: CASSSQTANYYEQYF. CDR3 DNA sequence: TGCGCCAGCAGCTCCCAAACAGCTAATTACTACGAGCAGTACTTC. Supplemented by reference TRBV5-1 and TRBJ2-7, the full variable domain reads KAGVTQTPRYLIKTRGQQVTLSCSPISGHRSVSWYQQTPGQGLQFLFEYFSETQRNKGNFPGRFSGRQFSNSRSEMNVSTLELGDSALYLCASSSQTANYYEQYFGPGTRLTVT.